The sequence of this T cell receptor (beta chain) was determined in a study of cytomegalovirus exposure and HLA in healthy donors. V lost 5 bases and J 4 bases, leaving 15 bases between the germline ends. The CDR3 has 14 residues. The germline V gene has CDR1 SEHNR and CDR2 FQNEAQ (reference sequence). Study conclusions and caveats: Generally TCR sequences proved uncommon, though certain public TCRs appeared in numerous donors. Researchers counted about 150 TCR beta chains as cytomegalovirus-associated. CMV antigen specificity was confirmed in vitro for a few CMV-associated chains.

Method: immunoSEQ multiplex PCR; TCRdb's copy keeps in-frame clones and lacks some. The sample holds roughly 64,000 clones; 85% to 95% are singletons and the top ten take approximately 5%. Worth noting for this clone: What it binds is not known.

Input material: PBMCs. The V call is TRBV7-9, the J call TRBJ2-7; possibly TRBD2 for D (6 bases). The sequence was collected from a woman aged 18-29 years in good health and CMV-seropositive. The DNA of the CDR3 is TGTGCCAGCAGCCTATCCGGGAGAAGATACGAGCAGTACTTC. Translation gives CASSLSGRRYEQYF.